The 22 T cell receptor beta chains given below trace back to one sample, sequenced in a study of blood T cell repertoires in COVID-19. Libraries were prepared by immunoSEQ multiplex PCR; TCRdb keeps only in-frame clonotypes and omits some of them. This table holds hundreds of thousands of clones, approximately 80% found once. The sample was PBMCs or T cells enriched from blood (not recorded which). All receptors come from a middle-aged woman with acute COVID-19.

The chain is built from TRBV1 and TRBJ1-4; the tabulated D call, TRBD1, remains unverified against the DNA. TRBV1 is classified as a pseudogene. The CDR3 covers 19 residues. DNA of the CDR3: TGCACCAGCAGCCAGGTAGACACCCCGTGGATGGCAACTAATGAAAAACTGTTTTTT. It specifies CTSSQVDTPWMATNEKLFF.

V and J are TRBV15 and TRBJ1-2, with D tentatively TRBD1 (5 bases). The CDR3 has 15 amino acids. Trimming cost V 3 bases and J 6 bases, with 17 bases left between them. CDR1 is LNHNV, CDR2 YYDKDF, per germline (reference sequence). The CDR3 spells CATSRGRGRDNGYTF. The CDR3 nucleotides are TGTGCCACCAGCAGGGGAAGGGGCAGGGATAATGGCTACACCTTC.

V gene TRBV2 combines with J gene TRBJ1-1; 8 nucleotides line up with TRBD1. The CDR3 runs to 15 residues. Per the germline V gene, CDR1 is SNHLY and CDR2 is FYNNEI. Germline trimming cut 6 bases from V and 1 base from J; bases unmatched to any gene: 7. The CDR3 sequence: CASSLRGQGNTEAFF. CDR3 DNA: TGTGCCAGCAGCCTTCGCGGACAGGGGAACACTGAAGCTTTCTTT.

The gene calls are TRBV12-5 and TRBJ1-2; D is uncertain. The CDR3 runs 12 residues. Trimming removed 6 bases at V and 5 bases at J, with 10 bases between. Germline CDR1 reads LGHNT; CDR2 reads FRNRAP. The DNA of the CDR3 is TGTGCTAGTGGGGGCCGGGGTTATGGCTACACCTTC. Protein: CASGGRGYGYTF.

The V and J genes are TRBV6-5 and TRBJ2-7; 9 bases align to TRBD1. CDR3 length: 14 amino acids. Losses at the gene ends were 8 bases for V and 3 bases for J; bases not matched to a gene: 8. Germline CDR1 reads MNHEY; CDR2 reads SVGAGI. CDR3 region: CASSRQGGSYEQYF. Here the CDR3 DNA reads TGTGCCAGCTCACGACAGGGGGGTAGCTACGAGCAGTACTTC.

V gene TRBV4-3 combines with J gene TRBJ2-7; perhaps TRBD1 as D (7 bases). V lost 0 bases and J lost 0, with 15 bases in between. Germline CDR1 is LGHNA and CDR2 is YSLEER. This CDR3 has 17 amino acids. CDR3 nucleotide sequence: TGCGCCAGCAGCCAAGACTTCGCAGGGGGGAGCTCCTACGAGCAGTACTTC. This encodes CASSQDFAGGSSYEQYF.

The chain joins TRBV5-1 to TRBJ2-5; 7 bases are a match to TRBD1. Germline V gene data show CDR1 as SGHRS and CDR2 as YFSETQ. V trimming: 0 bases; J trimming: 4 bases; junction bases outside the gene matches: 0. The CDR3 has 13 residues. CDR3 coding DNA: TGCGCCAGCAGCTTGGAGGGGGCAGAGACCCAGTACTTC. It yields the protein CASSLEGAETQYF.

V usage is TRBV7-9 and J usage is TRBJ1-5, with D perhaps matching TRBD1 (5 bases). The germline V and J ends were trimmed by 1 base and 4 bases, with 5 bases remaining between them. This CDR3 region has 13 residues. The germline gives CDR1 SEHNR, CDR2 FQNEAQ (reference sequence). CDR3 sequence: CASSLGQNQPQHF. Here the CDR3 DNA reads TGTGCCAGCAGCTTAGGACAGAATCAGCCCCAGCATTTT.

The rearrangement joins TRBV28 to TRBJ2-6; a possible D gene is TRBD1 (5 bases). This CDR3 spans 16 amino acids. Trimming cost V 2 bases and J 4 bases, with 12 bases left between them. In germline, CDR1 is MDHEN, CDR2 SYDVKM. CDR3 coding DNA: TGTGCCAGCAGTTTAGTTGGGGCGTACGGGGCCAACGTCCTGACTTTC. Translated: CASSLVGAYGANVLTF.

The rearrangement uses TRBV5-1 and TRBJ1-2; 8 positions agree with TRBD1. The CDR3 totals 14 residues. V dropped 7 bases and J dropped 2; count of bases not matched to a gene: 7. The germline gives CDR1 SGHRS, CDR2 YFSETQ. This CDR3 is CASGLQGDNYGYTF. Written as DNA, the CDR3 is TGCGCCAGCGGTCTACAGGGGGACAACTATGGCTACACCTTC.

This rearrangement joins TRBV5-5 to TRBJ2-2; D is perhaps TRBD1 (5 bases). V gave up 0 bases and J gave up 1 base, with 7 bases separating them. Germline values: CDR1 SGHKS, CDR2 YYEKEE (reference sequence). The CDR3 is 15 residues long. CDR3 sequence: CASSLEQVNTGELFF. The CDR3 DNA follows: TGTGCCAGCAGCTTGGAACAGGTGAACACCGGGGAGCTGTTTTTT. The variable domain in full, completed from reference TRBV5-5 and TRBJ2-2, reads DAGVTQSPTHLIKTRGQQVTLRCSPISGHKSVSWYQQVLGQGPQFIFQYYEKEERGRGNFPDRFSARQFPNYSSELNVNALLLGDSALYLCASSLEQVNTGELFFGEGSRLTVL.

The chain couples TRBV3-1 (or the pseudogene TRBV3-2) to TRBJ1-4; 7 nucleotides agree with TRBD1. CDR3 length: 18 residues. CDR1 and CDR2 from the germline V gene are LGHDT and YNNKEL (reference sequence). The ends lost 3 bases at V and 8 bases at J; junction bases unmatched: 18. The CDR3, as DNA: TGTGCCAGCAGCCAGGGACAGTGGAGGGCAGCCACCGTAGAAAAACTGTTTTTT. Amino acid sequence: CASSQGQWRAATVEKLFF.

The chain is built from TRBV5-6 and TRBJ1-5, with D tentatively TRBD1 (5 bases). Germline V CDR1 and CDR2: SGHDT, YYEEEE. V lost 1 base, J lost 6 bases, and 14 bases lay in between. The CDR3 contains 15 residues. Here the CDR3 reads CASSLKPRAGQPQHF. The DNA of the CDR3 is TGTGCCAGCAGCTTGAAGCCCAGGGCAGGTCAGCCCCAGCATTTT.

This chain uses TRBV4-1 with TRBJ1-5; TRBD1 matches 9 bases. The J segment lost 7 bases and the V segment lost 0 bases, leaving 4 bases of the junction unmatched. Germline CDR1 MGHRA, CDR2 YSYEKL. This CDR3 has 15 residues. The CDR3 region is CASSQDGTGRQPQHF. CDR3 sequence (DNA): TGCGCCAGCAGCCAAGATGGGACAGGGAGGCAGCCCCAGCATTTT.

V gene TRBV9 combines with J gene TRBJ2-1; D possibly corresponds to TRBD2 (5 bases). V was cut by 2 bases and J by 13 bases, with 19 bases left in between. Per germline, CDR1 SGDLS and CDR2 YYNGEE. CDR3 length: 14 residues. CDR3 bases: TGTGCCAGCAGCGTCCTGGACTCACCTGGAAAACAGTTCTTC. Translated: CASSVLDSPGKQFF.

This clone has only a few counts. The rearrangement joins TRBV5-6 to TRBJ2-1; 10 bases are a match to TRBD2. After removal of 4 bases from V and 7 bases from J, the junction contained 8 bases not matched to a gene. This CDR3 has 15 amino acids. Germline V gene lookup returns CDR1 SGHDT and CDR2 YYEEEE. The CDR3 sequence is CASSAGVAGGNEQFF. As DNA, the CDR3 is TGTGCCAGCAGCGCCGGGGTAGCGGGGGGTAATGAGCAGTTCTTC.

This clone was detected only a few times. The gene calls are TRBV28 and TRBJ1-4, with unresolved D. CDR1 and CDR2 from the germline V gene are MDHEN and SYDVKM. The CDR3 spans 15 residues. V dropped 5 bases and J dropped 0 bases, with 10 bases sitting between them. The CDR3: CASSGPLSTNEKLFF. DNA for the CDR3: TGTGCCAGCAGTGGCCCGCTTTCAACTAATGAAAAACTGTTTTTT. Combining the CDR3 with reference TRBV28 and TRBJ1-4 gives the whole variable domain DVKVTQSSRYLVKRTGEKVFLECVQDMDHENMFWYRQDPGLGLRLIYFSYDVKMKEKGDIPEGYSVSREKKERFSLILESASTNQTSMYLCASSGPLSTNEKLFFGSGTQLSVL.

V and J are TRBV9 and TRBJ1-1, with 9 nucleotides matching TRBD1. This CDR3 has 15 residues. Trimming at V came to 3 bases and at J to 1 base, leaving 4 bases not matched to a gene. Germline V gene lookup returns CDR1 SGDLS and CDR2 YYNGEE. In DNA form, the CDR3 reads TGTGCCAGCAGCGAGACAGGGGGAAGGAACACTGAAGCTTTCTTT. Translated, it gives CASSETGGRNTEAFF.

CDR3 loop: CASSFTSGASTDTQYF. In nucleotides, the CDR3 is TGTGCCAGCAGCTTTACCTCAGGGGCGAGCACAGATACGCAGTATTTT. The J gene is TRBJ2-3, the V gene TRBV5-6; D is possibly TRBD1 (6 bases). This CDR3 comprises 16 residues. V lost 2 bases and J 0 bases, leaving 13 bases between the germline ends. Germline V lookup: CDR1 SGHDT, CDR2 YYEEEE. Based on the CDR3 plus reference TRBV5-6 and TRBJ2-3, the full variable domain is DAGVTQSPTHLIKTRGQQVTLRCSPKSGHDTVSWYQQALGQGPQFIFQYYEEEERQRGNFPDRFSGHQFPNYSSELNVNALLLGDSALYLCASSFTSGASTDTQYFGPGTRLTVL.

This clone occurred a few times. This sequence joins TRBV28 and TRBJ2-7; 8 bases are a match to TRBD1. V lost 5 bases to trimming and J lost 4 bases; unmatched junction nucleotides: 7. Per the germline V gene, CDR1 is MDHEN and CDR2 is SYDVKM. The CDR3 runs to 14 residues. CDR3 sequence reads: CASSTKQGVYEQYF. CDR3 DNA sequence: TGTGCCAGCAGTACCAAACAGGGGGTGTACGAGCAGTACTTC.

The J gene is TRBJ2-7, the V gene TRBV9, with TRBD2 as a possible D gene (5 bases). The CDR3 is made up of 17 amino acids. Germline V gives CDR1 SGDLS, CDR2 YYNGEE. Trimming pared 3 bases from V and 1 base from J, leaving 20 bases between. Here the CDR3 reads CASSARSGSTGSYEQYF. Here the CDR3 DNA reads TGTGCCAGCAGCGCCCGATCGGGATCCACCGGGTCCTACGAGCAGTACTTC.

The chain has TRBV5-4 and TRBJ2-5; D is ambiguous. The V gene lost 0 bases and the J gene lost 1 base, with 7 bases spanning the gap. From germline, CDR1 is SGHNT and CDR2 YYREEE (reference sequence). The CDR3 length is 14 residues. CDR3 residues: CASSLEIAQETQYF. The CDR3 nucleotides read TGTGCCAGCAGCTTGGAAATAGCCCAAGAGACCCAGTACTTC. Complete variable domain (other parts from reference TRBV5-4 and TRBJ2-5): ETGVTQSPTHLIKTRGQQVTLRCSSQSGHNTVSWYQQALGQGPQFIFQYYREEENGRGNFPPRFSGLQFPNYSSELNVNALELDDSALYLCASSLEIAQETQYFGPGTRLLVL.